The 10 T cell receptor beta chains below come from one sample, sequenced in a study of OX40 agonist ivuxolimab in advanced cancers. Repertoires were generated with immunoSEQ multiplex PCR, while TCRdb's copy carries only in-frame clones and drops some. The sample lists roughly 14,000 clones; 82% were seen once. The material sequenced was CD4+ or CD8+ T cells sorted from blood, taken in a trial of the OX40 agonist ivuxolimab. The receptor set was obtained from an adult with an advanced solid tumor such as melanoma, head and neck, liver or kidney cancer.

The chain couples TRBV7-2 to TRBJ2-1; D gene ambiguous. This CDR3 has 15 residues. V shed 1 base and J shed 0 bases, with 7 bases lying between them. Germline loops: CDR1 SGHTA, CDR2 FQGNSA. CDR3 nucleotide sequence: TGTGCCAGCAGCTTAGAAGGCGGCTCCTACAATGAGCAGTTCTTC. It encodes CASSLEGGSYNEQFF.

The chain links TRBV2 to TRBJ2-2; D may be TRBD1 or TRBD2 (5 bases each). V dropped 7 bases and J dropped 0 bases, with 9 bases sitting between them. CDR1 is SNHLY, CDR2 FYNNEI, per germline. The CDR3 is 14 residues long. DNA of the CDR3: TGTGCCAGCACGCAGGGACCGAACACCGGGGAGCTGTTTTTT. Its translation: CASTQGPNTGELFF.

The V and J genes are TRBV14 and TRBJ1-2; perhaps TRBD1 as D (5 bases). Germline values: CDR1 SGHDN, CDR2 FVKESK. The CDR3 spans 13 residues. The V and J ends lost 5 bases and 6 bases respectively, with 13 bases between them. This chain's CDR3 is CASSVGWGDGYTF. CDR3 coding DNA: TGTGCCAGCAGCGTTGGTTGGGGGGATGGCTACACCTTC.

The rearrangement links TRBV7-9 to TRBJ2-7; TRBD2 aligns across 11 bases. The V segment lost 5 bases and the J segment 3 bases; nucleotides outside the gene matches: 12. Per the germline V gene, CDR1 is SEHNR and CDR2 is FQNEAQ (reference sequence). The CDR3 sequence is 17 residues long. This CDR3 reads CASSTSRASGRNYEQYF. The CDR3 DNA sequence: TGTGCCAGCAGCACCTCGAGGGCTAGCGGGAGGAACTACGAGCAGTACTTC.

The rearrangement links TRBV7-9 to TRBJ2-1; TRBD2 matches 9 bases. V lost 4 bases, J lost 2 bases, and 3 bases stayed unmatched. CDR3 length: 15 amino acids. From germline, CDR1 is SEHNR and CDR2 FQNEAQ (reference sequence). This chain's CDR3 is CASSYSGSPYNEQFF. DNA of the CDR3: TGTGCCAGCAGCTATAGCGGGAGCCCCTACAATGAGCAGTTCTTC. Looking up the rest from reference TRBV7-9 and TRBJ2-1 gives the full variable domain: DTGVSQNPRHKITKRGQNVTFRCDPISEHNRLYWYRQTLGQGPEFLTYFQNEAQLEKSRLLSDRFSAERPKGSFSTLEIQRTEQGDSAMYLCASSYSGSPYNEQFFGPGTRLTVL.

The rearrangement joins TRBV4-3 to TRBJ1-4; D remains unclear. This CDR3 has 15 amino acids. The germline V gene encodes CDR1 LGHNA and CDR2 YSLEER. V gave up 0 bases and J gave up 6 bases, with 11 bases separating them. DNA of the CDR3: TGCGCCAGCAGCCAAGACAAGGTGGGAGATGAAAAACTGTTTTTT. It codes for CASSQDKVGDEKLFF.

This clone was counted between two and nine times. The chain's CDR3 is CASGANYEQYF. The CDR3 nucleotides read TGTGCCAGCGGCGCAAACTACGAGCAGTACTTC. The chain links TRBV7-9 to TRBJ2-7; D gene uncertain. The germline V gene encodes CDR1 SEHNR and CDR2 FQNEAQ (reference sequence). V was shortened by 8 bases and J by 3 bases, with 8 bases between the two germline ends. This CDR3 region has 11 residues.

The J gene is TRBJ2-1, the V gene TRBV7-6; 7 bases line up with TRBD1. Germline lookup yields CDR1 SGHVS and CDR2 FNYEAQ. J lost 4 bases, V lost 1 base, and 4 bases had no gene match. The CDR3 covers 15 residues. The CDR3 sequence is CASSLGQGPYNEQFF. CDR3 sequence (DNA): TGTGCCAGCAGCTTAGGACAGGGACCTTACAATGAGCAGTTCTTC. Supplemented by reference TRBV7-6 and TRBJ2-1, the full variable domain reads GAGVSQSPRYKVTKRGQDVALRCDPISGHVSLYWYRQALGQGPEFLTYFNYEAQQDKSGLPNDRFSAERPEGSISTLTIQRTEQRDSAMYRCASSLGQGPYNEQFFGPGTRLTVL.

V usage is TRBV5-6 and J usage is TRBJ1-4; D is unclear. Trimming took 4 bases from V and 2 from J, leaving 12 bases between them. The length of the CDR3 is 15 residues. Germline values: CDR1 SGHDT, CDR2 YYEEEE. Here the CDR3 DNA reads TGTGCCAGCAGCCCGGGCGGGGTCACTAATGAAAAACTGTTTTTT. Amino acids: CASSPGGVTNEKLFF.

V and J are TRBV27 and TRBJ2-3, with D possibly being TRBD2 (5 bases). The V gene lost 2 bases and the J gene lost 5 bases, with 8 bases spanning the gap. This CDR3 comprises 13 residues. Germline CDR1 reads MNHEY; CDR2 reads SMNVEV (reference sequence). The CDR3 DNA reads TGTGCCAGCAGTTTACCCGAGGGAGATACGCAGTATTTT. This sequence encodes CASSLPEGDTQYF.